This TCR beta chain was obtained from a study of blood T cell repertoires in COVID-19 (dated by TCRdb to about 2020). Context from the whole study: Collaborator samples came from the United States, Italy and Spain and covered acute and convalescent phases of COVID-19. The samples were drawn from the first 160 participants of the ongoing ImmuneRACE study and from 1,254 subjects provided by 6 global collaborators. The repertoires were released in a freely available public database intended as a resource for research on the immune response to SARS-CoV-2. The material from the prospective study consisted of cDNA or gDNA derived from T cells, B-cell-depleted T cells, or PBMCs. The dataset comprised deeply sampled blood TCRbeta repertoires from subjects exposed to, actively infected with, or recovered from COVID-19. Where HLA class I and class II types were available, the types were taken from metadata supplied by the sample provider, not from assay-based typing. Sample metadata almost always included a de-identified subject ID, COVID-19 status, age in years and sex.

With respect to this clone: Its recognized antigen is unknown. Base quality data are lacking; no much larger clone is found one base away.

Here is what the overall study found, with its caveats: The quantity of clinical and demographic metadata differed by source and by participant and was supplied without curation.

The CDR3 has 14 amino acids, counting the end cysteine and phenylalanine. Just CDR3 DNA is preserved here, 42 bases in frame from base 1. A distance of 7 bases separates the germline ends of V and J, which lose 0 bases and 4 bases respectively. According to the germline V gene (reference sequence), CDR1 reads SGHNT and CDR2 reads YYREEE. TCRbeta CDR3 regions were amplified from genomic DNA using the immunoSEQ Assay, a bias-controlled multiplex PCR. In the paper's pipeline: Nucleated cell counts per sample were estimated from amplification of reference gene primers within the assay. To quantify the absolute abundance of each unique TCRbeta CDR3 rearrangement, sequence reads were collapsed and filtered. Productive Simpson clonality was computed per sample as the square root of Simpson's diversity index over productive rearrangements. Imported from immuneACCESS, the table was reduced by TCRdb to in-frame sequences with V and J called. These copies leave out some clones; in studies compared against another copy, an unresolved V gene accounts for under half, and the cause of the remainder is not known. V, J and clone size are those of that table, while D and trimming were read from the DNA. This sample gives 50,000 to 65,000 clones in total; around 93% of them show up just once. The ten largest make up 2.5% to 3.5% of the sample.

Collaborating institutions collected whole blood in K2EDTA tubes following their own protocols. For TCRbeta analysis, collaborators shipped samples as frozen whole blood, isolated PBMCs, or DNA extracted from either of those sample types. The origin of this receptor is a man aged 45-60 years with acute or convalescent COVID-19. The chain is encoded by TRBV5-4 joined to TRBJ1-4; no D gene call is confident. The sample comprised peripheral blood. The DNA sequence is TGTGCCAGCAGCTTGGTGACGGGTAATGAAAAACTGTTTTTT. The encoded protein is CASSLVTGNEKLFF.